This TCR beta chain was captured by sequencing in a study of blood T cells in healthy people across ages. Study as a whole: For every two T cells, template switching captured about one barcoded beta molecule.

A few counts support this clonotype. Combining a sample-barcoded 5' primer with a J-beta primer mix, a second PCR ran for about 7 to 11 cycles. One entry per CDR3 protein, called by TCRdb with MiXCR from the 5' RACE reads. The sample holds fewer than 950,000 distinct CDR3 sequences, 36% seen once. The CDR3 is 15 amino acids. Germline loops: CDR1 SEHNR, CDR2 FQNEAQ (reference sequence). Trimming stripped 1 base from V and 1 base from J, with 10 bases between. The chain recombines TRBV7-9 with TRBJ2-5; TRBD1 might be the D (6 bases). The source is a young man in good health. Sequencing used blood. CDR3 in DNA: TGTGCCAGCAGCTTAGTTCGGGACACCCAAGAGACCCAGTACTTC. Translation gives CASSLVRDTQETQYF.